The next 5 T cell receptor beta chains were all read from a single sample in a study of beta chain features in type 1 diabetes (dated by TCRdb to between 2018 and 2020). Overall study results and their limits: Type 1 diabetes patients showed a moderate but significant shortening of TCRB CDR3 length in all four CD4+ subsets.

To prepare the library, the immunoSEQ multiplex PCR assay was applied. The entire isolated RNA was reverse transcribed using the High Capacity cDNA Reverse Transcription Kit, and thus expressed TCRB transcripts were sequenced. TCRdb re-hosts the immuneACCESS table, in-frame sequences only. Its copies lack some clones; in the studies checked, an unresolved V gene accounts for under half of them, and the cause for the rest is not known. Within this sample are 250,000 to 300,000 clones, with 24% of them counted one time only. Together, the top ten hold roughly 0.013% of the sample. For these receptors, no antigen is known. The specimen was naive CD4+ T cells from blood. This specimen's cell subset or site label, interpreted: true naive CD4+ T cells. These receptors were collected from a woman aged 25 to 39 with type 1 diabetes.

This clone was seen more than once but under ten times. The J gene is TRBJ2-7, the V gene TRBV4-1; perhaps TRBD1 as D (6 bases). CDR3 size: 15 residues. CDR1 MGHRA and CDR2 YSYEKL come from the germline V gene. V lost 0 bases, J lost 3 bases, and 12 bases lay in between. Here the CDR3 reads CASSQDPTGYYEQYF. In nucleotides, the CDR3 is TGCGCCAGCAGCCAAGATCCCACAGGGTACTACGAGCAGTACTTC.

Written as DNA, the CDR3 is TGTGCCAGCAGCCGGACAGGGCCGAACACTGAAGCTTTCTTT. Translation: CASSRTGPNTEAFF. The rearrangement uses TRBV14 and TRBJ1-1, with 8 bases fitting TRBD1. The CDR3 runs 14 residues. The V gene end was trimmed by 4 bases and the J gene end by 1 base; junction bases not matched to a gene: 2. CDR1 and CDR2 (germline): SGHDN, FVKESK.

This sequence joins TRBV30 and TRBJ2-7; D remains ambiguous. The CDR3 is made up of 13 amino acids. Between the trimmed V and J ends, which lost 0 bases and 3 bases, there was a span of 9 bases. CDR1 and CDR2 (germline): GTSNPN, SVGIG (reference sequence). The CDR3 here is CAWSVSPSYEQYF. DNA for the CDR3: TGTGCCTGGAGTGTCTCGCCCAGCTACGAGCAGTACTTC.

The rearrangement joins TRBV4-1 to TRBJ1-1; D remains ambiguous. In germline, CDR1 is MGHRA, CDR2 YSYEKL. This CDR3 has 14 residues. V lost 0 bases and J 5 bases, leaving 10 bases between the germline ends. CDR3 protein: CASSQDPGLTEAFF. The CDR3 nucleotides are TGCGCCAGCAGCCAAGACCCGGGTTTGACTGAAGCTTTCTTT.

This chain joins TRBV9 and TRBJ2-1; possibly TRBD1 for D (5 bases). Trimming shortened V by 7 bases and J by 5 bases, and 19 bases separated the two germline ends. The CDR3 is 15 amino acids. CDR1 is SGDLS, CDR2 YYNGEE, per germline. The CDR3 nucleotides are TGTGCCAGCGGTATCGAGGCAGGGCACGACAATGAGCAGTTCTTC. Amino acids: CASGIEAGHDNEQFF.